One TCR beta chain is described in this entry. The antigen is not known. Template switching with 5'RACE generated the TCR cDNA and added a universal primer site and UMIs. TCRdb re-called the 5' RACE reads with MiXCR, one entry per CDR3 protein. In the table there are 300,000 or so distinct CDR3 sequences, roughly 8% of which are singletons. This sample was included in a study of T cells after yellow fever vaccination. Broader study findings: Post-booster repertoires contained most primary-vaccination clones again (about 95% CD4, around 89% CD8). Overall, a small share of clonotypes was seen in both CD4 and CD8 compartments.

This CDR3 spans 15 amino acids. Germline loops: CDR1 SGHAT, CDR2 FQNNGV. V was cut by 1 base and J by 1 base, with 10 bases left in between. The source material was PBMCs, sampled roughly 46 days after the first yellow fever vaccination. This receptor was taken from a man between 18 and 29 years old who received the YFV17D yellow fever vaccine. This chain links TRBV11-2 with TRBJ1-1, with unresolved D. The CDR3: CASSLGGRRNTEAFF. DNA for the CDR3: TGTGCCAGCAGCTTAGGCGGCAGGAGGAACACTGAAGCTTTCTTT.